This T cell receptor beta chain was observed in a study of control samples from healthy donors and cancer patients. Using immunoSEQ multiplex PCR, the repertoire was profiled, and TCRdb retains in-frame clones only, with some absent. The sample shows 95,000 to 100,000 clones, around 88% of them seen only once. Sequencing was done on a sample of blood. This clonotype originated in a man aged 25 to 45 in good health.

CDR3 in amino acids: CASSDTTGGNTEAFF. The DNA for the CDR3 is TGTGCCAGCAGTGACACGACAGGGGGGAACACTGAAGCTTTCTTT. The rearrangement links TRBV6-1 to TRBJ1-1, with 9 bases fitting TRBD1. J was trimmed by 1 base and V by 3 bases; bases with no gene match: 3. Germline CDR1 is MNHNS and CDR2 is SASEGT. The CDR3 length is 15 residues.